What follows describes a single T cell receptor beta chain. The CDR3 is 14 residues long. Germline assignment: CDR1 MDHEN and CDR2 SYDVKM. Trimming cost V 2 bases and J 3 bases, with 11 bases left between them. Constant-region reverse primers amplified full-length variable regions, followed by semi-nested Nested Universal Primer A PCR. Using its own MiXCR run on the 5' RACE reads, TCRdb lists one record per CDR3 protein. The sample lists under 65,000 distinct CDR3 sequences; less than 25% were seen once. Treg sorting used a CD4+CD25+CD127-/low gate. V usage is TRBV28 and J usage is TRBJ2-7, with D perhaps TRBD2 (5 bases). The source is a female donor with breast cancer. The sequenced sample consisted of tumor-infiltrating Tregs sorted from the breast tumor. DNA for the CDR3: TGTGCCAGCAGTTTAGCAGGACTGAACTACGAGCAGTACTTC. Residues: CASSLAGLNYEQYF.